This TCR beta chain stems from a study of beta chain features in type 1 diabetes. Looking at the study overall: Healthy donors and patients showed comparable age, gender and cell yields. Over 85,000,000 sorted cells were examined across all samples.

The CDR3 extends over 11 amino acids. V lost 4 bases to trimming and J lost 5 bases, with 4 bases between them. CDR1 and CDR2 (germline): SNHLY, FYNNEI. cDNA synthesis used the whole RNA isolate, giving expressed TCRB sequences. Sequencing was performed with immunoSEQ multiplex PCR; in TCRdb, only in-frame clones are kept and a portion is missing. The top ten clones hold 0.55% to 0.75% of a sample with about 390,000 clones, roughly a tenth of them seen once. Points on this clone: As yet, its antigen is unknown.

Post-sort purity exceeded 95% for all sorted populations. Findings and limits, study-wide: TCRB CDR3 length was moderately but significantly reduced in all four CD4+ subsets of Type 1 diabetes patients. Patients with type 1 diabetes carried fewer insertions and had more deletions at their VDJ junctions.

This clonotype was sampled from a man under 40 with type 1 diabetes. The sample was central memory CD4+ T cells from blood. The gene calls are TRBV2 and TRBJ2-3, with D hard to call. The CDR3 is CASSALDTQYF. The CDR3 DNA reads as TGTGCCAGCAGTGCGCTAGATACGCAGTATTTT.